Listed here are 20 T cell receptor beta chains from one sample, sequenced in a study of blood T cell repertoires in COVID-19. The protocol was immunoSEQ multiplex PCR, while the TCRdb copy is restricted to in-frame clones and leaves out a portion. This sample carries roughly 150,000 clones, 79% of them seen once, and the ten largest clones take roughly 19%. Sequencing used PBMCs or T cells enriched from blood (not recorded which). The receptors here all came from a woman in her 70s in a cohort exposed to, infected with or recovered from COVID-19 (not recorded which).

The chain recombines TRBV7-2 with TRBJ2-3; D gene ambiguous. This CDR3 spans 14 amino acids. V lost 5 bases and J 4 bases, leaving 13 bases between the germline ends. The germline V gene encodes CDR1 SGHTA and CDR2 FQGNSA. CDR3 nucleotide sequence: TGTGCCAGCAGCCTTGAGGTTGGGTCAGATACGCAGTATTTT. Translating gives CASSLEVGSDTQYF.

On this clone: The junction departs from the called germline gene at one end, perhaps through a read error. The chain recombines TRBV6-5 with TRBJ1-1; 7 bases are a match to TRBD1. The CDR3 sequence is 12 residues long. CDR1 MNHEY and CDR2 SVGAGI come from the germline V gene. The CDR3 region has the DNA TGTGCCAGCAGTCCCACACTCGGACAGGCTCTGTTT. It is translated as CASSPTLGQALF.

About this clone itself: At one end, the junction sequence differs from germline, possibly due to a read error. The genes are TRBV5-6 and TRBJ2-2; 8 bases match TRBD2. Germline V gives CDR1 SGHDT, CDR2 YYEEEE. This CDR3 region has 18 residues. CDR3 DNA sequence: TGTGCCCGCAGCTTGGGGGGGCGGGGGGCCTGGAACACCGGGGAGCTGTTTTTT. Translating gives CARSLGGRGAWNTGELFF. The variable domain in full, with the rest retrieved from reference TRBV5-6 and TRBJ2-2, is DAGVTQSPTHLIKTRGQQVTLRCSPKSGHDTVSWYQQALGQGPQFIFQYYEEEERQRGNFPDRFSGHQFPNYSSELNVNALLLGDSALYLCARSLGGRGAWNTGELFFGEGSRLTVL.

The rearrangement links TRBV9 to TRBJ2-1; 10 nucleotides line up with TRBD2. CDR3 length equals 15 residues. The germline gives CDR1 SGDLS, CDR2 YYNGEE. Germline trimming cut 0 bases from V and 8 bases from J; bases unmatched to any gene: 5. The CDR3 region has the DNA TGTGCCAGCAGCGTAGGACTAGCGGGTCGTTATGAGCAGTTCTTC. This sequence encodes CASSVGLAGRYEQFF.

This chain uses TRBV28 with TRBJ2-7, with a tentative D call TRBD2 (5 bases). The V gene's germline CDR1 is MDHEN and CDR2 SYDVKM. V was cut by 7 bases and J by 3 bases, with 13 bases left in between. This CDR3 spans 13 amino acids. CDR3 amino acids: CASNRGGDYEQYF. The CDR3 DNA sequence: TGTGCCAGCAATAGAGGAGGCGACTACGAGCAGTACTTC.

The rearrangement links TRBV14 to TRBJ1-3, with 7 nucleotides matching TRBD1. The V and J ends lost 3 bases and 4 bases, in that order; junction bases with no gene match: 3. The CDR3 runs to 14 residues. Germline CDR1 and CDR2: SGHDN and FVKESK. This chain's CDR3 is CASSQMGQGNTIYF. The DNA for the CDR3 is TGTGCCAGCAGCCAGATGGGACAGGGAAACACCATATATTTT.

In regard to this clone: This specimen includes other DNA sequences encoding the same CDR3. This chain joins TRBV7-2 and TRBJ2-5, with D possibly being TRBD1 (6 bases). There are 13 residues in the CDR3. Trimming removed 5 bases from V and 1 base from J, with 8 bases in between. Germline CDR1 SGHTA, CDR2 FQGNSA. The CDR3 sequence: CASSRQVQETQYF. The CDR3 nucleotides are TGTGCCAGCAGCCGACAGGTCCAAGAGACCCAGTACTTC.

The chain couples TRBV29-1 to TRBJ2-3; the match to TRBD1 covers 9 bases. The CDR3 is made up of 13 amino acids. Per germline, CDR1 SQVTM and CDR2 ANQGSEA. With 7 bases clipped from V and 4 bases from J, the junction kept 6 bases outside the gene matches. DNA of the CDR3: TGCAGCGCCTTTGGACAGGGGTCAGATACGCAGTATTTT. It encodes CSAFGQGSDTQYF.

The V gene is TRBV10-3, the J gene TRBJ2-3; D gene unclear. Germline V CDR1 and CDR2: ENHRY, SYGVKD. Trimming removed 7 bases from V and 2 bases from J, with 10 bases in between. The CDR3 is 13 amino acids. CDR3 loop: CAITNQATDTQYF. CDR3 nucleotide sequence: TGTGCCATCACGAATCAAGCCACAGATACGCAGTATTTT.

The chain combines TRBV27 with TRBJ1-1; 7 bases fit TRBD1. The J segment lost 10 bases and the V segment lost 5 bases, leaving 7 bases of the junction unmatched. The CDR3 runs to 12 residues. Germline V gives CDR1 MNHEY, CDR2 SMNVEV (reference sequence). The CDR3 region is CASSPTTGVAFF. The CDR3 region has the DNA TGTGCCAGCAGTCCCACCACAGGGGTAGCTTTCTTT.

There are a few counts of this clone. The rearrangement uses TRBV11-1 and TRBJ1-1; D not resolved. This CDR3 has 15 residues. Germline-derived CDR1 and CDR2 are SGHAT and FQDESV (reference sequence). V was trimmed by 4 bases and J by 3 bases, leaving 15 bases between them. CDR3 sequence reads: CASSSWLAVDTEAFF. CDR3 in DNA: TGTGCCAGCAGCTCCTGGTTAGCGGTAGACACTGAAGCTTTCTTT.

DNA of the CDR3: TGTGCCAGCAGCACGACAGGGGGCAGCTCCTACGAGCAGTACTTC. Amino acid sequence: CASSTTGGSSYEQYF. The chain carries TRBV5-6 and TRBJ2-7; 10 bases fit TRBD1. The germline CDR1 and CDR2 sequences are SGHDT and YYEEEE. The CDR3 sequence is 15 residues long. The J segment lost 0 bases and the V segment lost 4 bases, leaving 4 bases of the junction unmatched.

The CDR3 region is CASSQEQLAVTDTQYF. The CDR3 nucleotides are TGCGCCAGCAGCCAAGAACAACTAGCGGTCACAGATACGCAGTATTTT. The rearrangement joins TRBV4-1 to TRBJ2-3, with 8 bases fitting TRBD2. This CDR3 has 16 residues. CDR1 and CDR2 from the germline V gene are MGHRA and YSYEKL. After removal of 0 bases from V and 2 bases from J, the junction contained 4 bases not matched to a gene.

CDR3: CASSLGDRSYEQYF. CDR3 DNA: TGCGCCAGCAGCTTGGGTGACAGATCCTACGAGCAGTACTTC. V and J are TRBV5-1 and TRBJ2-7; a possible D gene is TRBD1 (5 bases). Trimming took off 0 bases at V and 1 base at J, with 8 bases between the two ends. Germline assignment: CDR1 SGHRS and CDR2 YFSETQ. The length of the CDR3 is 14 residues.

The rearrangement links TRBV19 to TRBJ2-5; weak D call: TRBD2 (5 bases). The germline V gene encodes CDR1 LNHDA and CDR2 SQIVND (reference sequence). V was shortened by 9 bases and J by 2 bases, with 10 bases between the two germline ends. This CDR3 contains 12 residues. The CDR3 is CASRDYQETQYF. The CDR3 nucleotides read TGTGCCAGCCGGGATTATCAAGAGACCCAGTACTTC. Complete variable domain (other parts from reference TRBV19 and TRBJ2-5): DGGITQSPKYLFRKEGQNVTLSCEQNLNHDAMYWYRQDPGQGLRLIYYSQIVNDFQKGDIAEGYSVSREKKESFPLTVTSAQKNPTAFYLCASRDYQETQYFGPGTRLLVL.

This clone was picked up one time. This chain's CDR3 is CASSSPTSGKTGELFF. DNA of the CDR3: TGTGCCAGCAGTTCTCCGACTAGCGGGAAAACCGGGGAGCTGTTTTTT. V gene TRBV28 combines with J gene TRBJ2-2; 11 bases agree with TRBD2. The trim removed 4 bases at V and 5 bases at J, leaving 6 bases unmatched. This CDR3 has 16 residues. Germline V lookup: CDR1 MDHEN, CDR2 SYDVKM.

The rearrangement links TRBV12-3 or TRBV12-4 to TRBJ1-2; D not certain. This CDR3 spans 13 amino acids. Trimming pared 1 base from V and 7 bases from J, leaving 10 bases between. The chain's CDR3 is CASSLGYGGGYTF. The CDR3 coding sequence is TGTGCCAGCAGTTTAGGTTATGGAGGTGGCTACACCTTC.

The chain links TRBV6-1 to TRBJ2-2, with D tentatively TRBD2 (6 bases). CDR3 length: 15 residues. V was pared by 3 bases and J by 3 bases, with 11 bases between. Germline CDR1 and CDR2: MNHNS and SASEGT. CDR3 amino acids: CASSEGDWYTGELFF. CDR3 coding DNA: TGTGCCAGCAGTGAGGGGGACTGGTACACCGGGGAGCTGTTTTTT.

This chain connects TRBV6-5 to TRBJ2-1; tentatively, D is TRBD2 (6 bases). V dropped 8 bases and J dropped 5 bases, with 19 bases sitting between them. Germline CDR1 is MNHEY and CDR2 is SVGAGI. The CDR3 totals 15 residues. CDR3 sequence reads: CASGPTGGGNNEQFF. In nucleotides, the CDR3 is TGTGCCAGCGGGCCGACTGGCGGAGGGAACAATGAGCAGTTCTTC.

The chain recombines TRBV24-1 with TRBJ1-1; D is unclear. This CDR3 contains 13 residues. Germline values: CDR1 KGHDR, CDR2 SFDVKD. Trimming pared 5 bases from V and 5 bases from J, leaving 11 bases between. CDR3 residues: CATSGGDWTEAFF. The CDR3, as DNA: TGTGCCACCAGTGGGGGAGATTGGACTGAAGCTTTCTTT.